The entry below describes one T cell receptor (beta chain). As originally analysed: Nucleated cell counts were estimated from reference gene primer amplification. Data came from immunoSEQ multiplex PCR; TCRdb stores just in-frame clones and leaves some out. V, J and clone size reflect that table, while D and trimming were determined from the DNA. The data hold tens of thousands of clones, with roughly 80% observed a single time. The CDR3 runs to 16 residues. Trimming removed 3 bases from V and 5 bases from J; junction bases left unmatched: 6. Germline CDR1 reads LNHDA; CDR2 reads SQIVND (reference sequence). The entry originates in a study of blood T cell repertoires in COVID-19. Across the whole study: The United States, Italy and Spain provided the acute and convalescent COVID-19 samples. The cDNA or gDNA used as material had been derived from T cells, B-cell-depleted T cells, or PBMCs.

The sequencing input was peripheral blood. This TCR derives from a human donor in a cohort sampled during active COVID-19. This chain connects TRBV19 to TRBJ2-1; 11 bases match TRBD2. CDR3 protein: CASSIYSGRVNNEQFF. CDR3 nucleotide sequence: TGTGCCAGTAGTATTTATAGCGGGAGGGTCAACAATGAGCAGTTCTTC.